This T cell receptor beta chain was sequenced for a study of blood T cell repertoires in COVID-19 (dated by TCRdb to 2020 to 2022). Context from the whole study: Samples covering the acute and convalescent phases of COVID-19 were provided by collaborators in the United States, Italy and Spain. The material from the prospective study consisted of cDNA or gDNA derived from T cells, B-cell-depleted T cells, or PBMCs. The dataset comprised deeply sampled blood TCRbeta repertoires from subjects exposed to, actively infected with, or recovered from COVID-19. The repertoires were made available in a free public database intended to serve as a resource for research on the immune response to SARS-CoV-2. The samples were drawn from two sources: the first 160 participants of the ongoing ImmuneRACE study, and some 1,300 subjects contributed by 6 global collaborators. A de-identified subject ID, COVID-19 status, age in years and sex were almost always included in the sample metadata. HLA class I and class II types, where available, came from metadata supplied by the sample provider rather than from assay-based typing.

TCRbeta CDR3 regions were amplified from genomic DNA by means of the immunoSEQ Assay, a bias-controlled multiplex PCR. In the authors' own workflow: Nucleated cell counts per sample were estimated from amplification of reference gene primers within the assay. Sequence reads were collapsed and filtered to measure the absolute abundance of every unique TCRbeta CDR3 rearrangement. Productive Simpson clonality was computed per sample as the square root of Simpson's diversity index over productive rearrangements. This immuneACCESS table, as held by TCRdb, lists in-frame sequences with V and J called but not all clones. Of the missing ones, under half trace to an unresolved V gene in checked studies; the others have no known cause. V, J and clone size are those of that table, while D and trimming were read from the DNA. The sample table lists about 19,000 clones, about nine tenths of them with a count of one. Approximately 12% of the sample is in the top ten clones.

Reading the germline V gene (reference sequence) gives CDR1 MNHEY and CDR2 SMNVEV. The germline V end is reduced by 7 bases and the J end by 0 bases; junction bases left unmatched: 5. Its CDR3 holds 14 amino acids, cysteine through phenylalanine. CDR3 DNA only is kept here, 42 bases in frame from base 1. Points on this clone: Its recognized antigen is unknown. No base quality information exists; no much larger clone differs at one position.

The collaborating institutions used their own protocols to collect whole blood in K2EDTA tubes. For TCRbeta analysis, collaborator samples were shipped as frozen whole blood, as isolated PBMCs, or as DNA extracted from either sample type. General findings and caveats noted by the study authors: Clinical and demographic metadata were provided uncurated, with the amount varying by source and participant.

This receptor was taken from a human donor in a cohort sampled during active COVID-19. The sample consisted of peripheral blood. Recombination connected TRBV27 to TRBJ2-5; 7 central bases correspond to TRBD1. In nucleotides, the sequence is TGTGCCAGCAAACAGGGGCAGCACCAAGAGACCCAGTACTTC. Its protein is CASKQGQHQETQYF.